The 10 T cell receptor beta chains below come from one sample, sequenced in a study of blood T cell repertoires in COVID-19. Assay: immunoSEQ multiplex PCR; the TCRdb copy retains only in-frame clones and omits some. The repertoire holds 100,000 to 150,000 clones, with 69% as singletons. The sample taken for sequencing was peripheral blood. These receptors came from a woman aged 70-85 years with acute or convalescent COVID-19.

The chain carries TRBV2 and TRBJ1-2; D gene uncertain. The V and J ends lost 7 bases and 3 bases respectively, with 12 bases between them. The CDR3 is 13 residues long. The germline V gene has CDR1 SNHLY and CDR2 FYNNEI. Written as DNA, the CDR3 is TGTGCCAGCAAACAAGTTGGTGACTATGGCTACACCTTC. Translated: CASKQVGDYGYTF.

The V gene is TRBV6-6, the J gene TRBJ2-5, with D tentatively TRBD2 (6 bases). Trimming left V 6 bases short and J 6 bases short, with 17 bases between. The germline gives CDR1 MNHNY, CDR2 SVGAGI (reference sequence). The CDR3 is 14 residues long. The CDR3 DNA follows: TGTGCCAGCAGCCTAGGGGAGGTGGTGAAGACCCAGTACTTC. Translation: CASSLGEVVKTQYF.

J is TRBJ1-3 and V is TRBV15; D might be TRBD1 (6 bases). CDR3 size: 16 residues. Trimming shortened V by 4 bases and J by 0 bases, and 13 bases separated the two germline ends. The germline gives CDR1 LNHNV, CDR2 YYDKDF (reference sequence). CDR3 in amino acids: CATSKDSPSSGNTIYF. As DNA, the CDR3 is TGTGCCACCAGCAAGGACAGCCCGAGCTCTGGAAACACCATATATTTT.

In this sample, this clone turned up a few times. The chain employs TRBV28 and TRBJ2-1; D unresolved. Germline V gene sequence: CDR1 MDHEN, CDR2 SYDVKM. V shed 3 bases and J shed 8 bases, with 5 bases lying between them. CDR3 length: 11 amino acids. The CDR3 spells CASSLFYEQFF. CDR3 nucleotide sequence: TGTGCCAGCAGTTTGTTCTATGAGCAGTTCTTC.

The chain couples TRBV28 to TRBJ2-3, with TRBD1 matching over 7 bases. The CDR3 runs 17 residues. The V gene end was trimmed by 3 bases and the J gene end by 0 bases; junction bases not matched to a gene: 9. In germline, CDR1 is MDHEN, CDR2 SYDVKM. As DNA, the CDR3 is TGTGCCAGCAGTTTCGGGTTGGGACAGCCCAGCACAGATACGCAGTATTTT. Translating gives CASSFGLGQPSTDTQYF.

This clone was seen only a few times. V usage is TRBV2 and J usage is TRBJ2-3; 9 bases align to TRBD2. The germline V gene encodes CDR1 SNHLY and CDR2 FYNNEI. The CDR3 runs 14 residues. Trimming removed 6 bases from V and 2 bases from J; junction bases left unmatched: 3. CDR3 loop: CASSLAGHTDTQYF. In DNA form, the CDR3 reads TGTGCCAGCAGCCTAGCGGGACACACAGATACGCAGTATTTT.

This clone was seen a handful of times. V is TRBV7-9 and J is TRBJ2-7, with D possibly being TRBD1 (7 bases). The CDR3 length is 16 residues. From germline, CDR1 is SEHNR and CDR2 FQNEAQ (reference sequence). V was trimmed by 3 bases and J by 1 base, leaving 16 bases between them. CDR3 DNA sequence: TGTGCCAGCAGCTTCTCCGGGGGACAGCGTTCCTACGAGCAGTACTTC. It yields the protein CASSFSGGQRSYEQYF. The variable domain in full, completed from reference TRBV7-9 and TRBJ2-7, reads DTGVSQNPRHKITKRGQNVTFRCDPISEHNRLYWYRQTLGQGPEFLTYFQNEAQLEKSRLLSDRFSAERPKGSFSTLEIQRTEQGDSAMYLCASSFSGGQRSYEQYFGPGTRLTVT.

This clone has just a few counts. The genes are TRBV9 and TRBJ2-5, with 7 bases that match TRBD1. CDR1 SGDLS and CDR2 YYNGEE come from the germline V gene. J gave up 1 base and V 3 bases, and 6 bases lay outside the gene matches. The CDR3 covers 15 residues. CDR3: CASSELTGVQETQYF. In DNA form, the CDR3 reads TGTGCCAGCAGCGAACTCACAGGGGTCCAAGAGACCCAGTACTTC. The variable domain in full, completed from reference TRBV9 and TRBJ2-5, reads DSGVTQTPKHLITATGQRVTLRCSPRSGDLSVYWYQQSLDQGLQFLIQYYNGEERAKGNILERFSAQQFPDLHSELNLSSLELGDSALYFCASSELTGVQETQYFGPGTRLLVL.

This clone has just one count. CDR3 in amino acids: CASNTGKNYGYTF. The CDR3 DNA follows: TGTGCCAGCAATACAGGGAAAAACTATGGCTACACCTTC. The chain recombines TRBV28 with TRBJ1-2; D perhaps matches TRBD1 (6 bases). Germline lookup yields CDR1 MDHEN and CDR2 SYDVKM. V was trimmed by 7 bases and J by 2 bases, leaving 11 bases between them. The CDR3 is 13 residues long.

The chain has TRBV5-6 and TRBJ1-4; 7 bases match TRBD1. Germline trimming cut 5 bases from V and 8 bases from J; bases unmatched to any gene: 18. Germline V gene lookup returns CDR1 SGHDT and CDR2 YYEEEE. This CDR3 is built from 17 residues. CDR3 nucleotides: TGTGCCAGCAGGCTACCGGGAGGGGGCGGAAAGGGAGAAAAACTGTTTTTT. This translates into CASRLPGGGGKGEKLFF.